Described below is a single T cell receptor beta chain sequence and its context. Antigen: not known. This sample is drawn from a study of T cells in Graves' hyperthyroidism and ophthalmopathy. General study points: In the blood, most expanded thyroid clonotypes above 0.001 appeared as well. The model predicted ophthalmopathy a median roughly six months before onset.

TCR beta CDR3 regions were amplified from RNA transcripts. The HTBI primer set was used in a first-round RT-PCR of the TCR CDR3. MiXCR, applied by TCRdb to the multiplex PCR reads, yields one record per CDR3 protein. Counted here are about 840,000 distinct CDR3 sequences, over 35% occurring once; the ten biggest clones make up 7% to 10%. This CDR3 contains 11 residues. Germline CDR1 and CDR2: SQVTM and ANQGSEA. Trimming removed 3 bases at V and 1 base at J, with 4 bases between. The V gene is TRBV29-1, the J gene TRBJ2-7, with D hard to call. Sequences were obtained from blood. The receptor was isolated from a man in his late teens or twenties with Graves' hyperthyroidism. The CDR3 spells CSVEASYEQYF. The CDR3 DNA follows: TGCAGCGTTGAGGCGTCCTACGAGCAGTACTTC.